This T cell receptor (beta chain) was recovered during a study of T cell repertoires in cytomegalovirus infection. On the study more broadly: Indicated by public TCR beta signatures were CMV infection and matching HLA type.

TCRdb redid the calling of the reads with MiXCR, one entry per CDR3 protein. The sample shows about 320,000 distinct CDR3 sequences, approximately 9.5% of them seen only once. Notes on the study in general: People with CMV and the relevant HLA were identified by cumulative public TCR beta family frequency.

Regarding this clonotype: The antigen is undetermined.

V was clipped by 5 bases and J by 9 bases, with 14 bases between them. The CDR3 sequence is 12 residues long. Germline values: CDR1 SGHTA, CDR2 FQGNSA. The clonotype was recovered from a human donor in good health (CMV status not recorded). Some clones in this sample may be carry-over from other donors' samples. The sequenced sample was PBMCs. This chain joins TRBV7-2 and TRBJ2-7; TRBD2 might be the D (5 bases). The CDR3 DNA reads TGTGCCAGCAGCCACTCTGAAGGAGGGCAGTACTTC. This gives the protein CASSHSEGGQYF.